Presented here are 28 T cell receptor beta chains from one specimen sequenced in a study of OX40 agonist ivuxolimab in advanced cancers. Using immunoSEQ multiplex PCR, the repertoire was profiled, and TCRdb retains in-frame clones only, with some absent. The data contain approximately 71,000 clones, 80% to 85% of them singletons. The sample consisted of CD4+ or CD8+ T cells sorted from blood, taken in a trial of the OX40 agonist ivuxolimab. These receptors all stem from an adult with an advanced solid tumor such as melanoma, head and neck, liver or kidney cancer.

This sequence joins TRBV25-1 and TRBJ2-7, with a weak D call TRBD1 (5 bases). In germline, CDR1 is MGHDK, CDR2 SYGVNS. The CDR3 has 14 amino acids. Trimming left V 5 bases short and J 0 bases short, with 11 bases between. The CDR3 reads CASSKRQSSYEQYF. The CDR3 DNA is TGTGCCAGCAGTAAGCGACAGTCCTCCTACGAGCAGTACTTC.

CDR3 DNA sequence: TGTGCCAGCAGCATCAACAGCGGAACTAATGAAAAACTGTTTTTT. Encoded protein: CASSINSGTNEKLFF. This chain uses TRBV7-2 with TRBJ1-4; no firm D call. The germline CDR1 and CDR2 sequences are SGHTA and FQGNSA. Deletions cut 5 bases from V and 1 base from J, with 11 bases between. CDR3 size: 15 residues.

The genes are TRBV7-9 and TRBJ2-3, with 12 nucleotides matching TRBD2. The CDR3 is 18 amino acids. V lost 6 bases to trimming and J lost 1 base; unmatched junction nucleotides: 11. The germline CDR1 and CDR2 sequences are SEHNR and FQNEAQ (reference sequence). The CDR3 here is CASRDPGLAGYRTDTQYF. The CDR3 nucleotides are TGTGCCAGCAGGGACCCGGGACTAGCGGGTTACCGCACAGATACGCAGTATTTT.

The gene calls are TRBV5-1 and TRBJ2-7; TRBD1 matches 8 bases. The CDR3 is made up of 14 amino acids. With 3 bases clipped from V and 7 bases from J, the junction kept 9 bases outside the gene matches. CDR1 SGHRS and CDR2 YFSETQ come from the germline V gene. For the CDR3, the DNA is TGCGCCAGCAGCTCCGGGACAGGCTTTGGGGAGCAGTACTTC. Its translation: CASSSGTGFGEQYF.

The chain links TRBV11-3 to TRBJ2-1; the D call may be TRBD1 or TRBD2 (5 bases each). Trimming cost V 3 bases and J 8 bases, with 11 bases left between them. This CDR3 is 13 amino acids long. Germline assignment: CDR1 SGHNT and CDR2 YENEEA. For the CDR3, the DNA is TGTGCCAGCAGCTTGAGTAGGGACGATGAGCAGTTCTTC. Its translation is CASSLSRDDEQFF.

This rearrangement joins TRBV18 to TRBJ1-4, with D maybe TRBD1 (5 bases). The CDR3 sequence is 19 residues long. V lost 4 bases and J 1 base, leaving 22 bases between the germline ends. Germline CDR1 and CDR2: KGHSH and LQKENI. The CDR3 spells CASSRQRVAGSGTNEKLFF. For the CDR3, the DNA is TGTGCCAGCTCACGACAACGGGTGGCAGGGAGCGGAACTAATGAAAAACTGTTTTTT.

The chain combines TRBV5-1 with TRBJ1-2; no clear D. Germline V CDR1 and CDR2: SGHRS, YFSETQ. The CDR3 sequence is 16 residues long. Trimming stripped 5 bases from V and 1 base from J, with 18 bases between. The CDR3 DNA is TGCGCCAGCAGACAGTTTGGGGTAGGCAATAACTATGGCTACACCTTC. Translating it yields CASRQFGVGNNYGYTF.

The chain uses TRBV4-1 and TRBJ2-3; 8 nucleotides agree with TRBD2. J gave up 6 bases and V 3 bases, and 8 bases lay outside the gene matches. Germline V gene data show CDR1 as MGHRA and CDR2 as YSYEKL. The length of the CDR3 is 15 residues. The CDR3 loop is CASSHLGTRGDTQYF. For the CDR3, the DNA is TGCGCCAGCAGCCACCTCGGGACTAGGGGGGATACGCAGTATTTT.

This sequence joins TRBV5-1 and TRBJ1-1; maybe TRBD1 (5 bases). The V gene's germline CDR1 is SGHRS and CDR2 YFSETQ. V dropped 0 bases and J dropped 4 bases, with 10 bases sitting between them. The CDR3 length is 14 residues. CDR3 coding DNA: TGCGCCAGCAGCTTGGGAGGGGATCTCACTGAAGCTTTCTTT. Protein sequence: CASSLGGDLTEAFF.

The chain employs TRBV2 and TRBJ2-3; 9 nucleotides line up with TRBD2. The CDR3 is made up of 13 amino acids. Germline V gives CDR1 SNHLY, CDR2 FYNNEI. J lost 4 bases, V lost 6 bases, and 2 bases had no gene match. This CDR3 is CASSGLAPDTQYF. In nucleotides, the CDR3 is TGTGCCAGCAGCGGACTAGCGCCAGATACGCAGTATTTT.

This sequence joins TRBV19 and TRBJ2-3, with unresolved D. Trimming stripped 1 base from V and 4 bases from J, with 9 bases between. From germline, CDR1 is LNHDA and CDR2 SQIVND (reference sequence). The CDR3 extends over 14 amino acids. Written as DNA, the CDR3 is TGTGCCAGTAGTATAGTTTCGGGTCCAGATACGCAGTATTTT. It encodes CASSIVSGPDTQYF.

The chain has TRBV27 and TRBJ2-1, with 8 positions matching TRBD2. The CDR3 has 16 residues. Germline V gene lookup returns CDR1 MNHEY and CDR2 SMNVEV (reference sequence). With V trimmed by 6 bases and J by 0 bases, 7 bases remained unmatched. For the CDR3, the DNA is TGTGCCAGCAGGAGCGATAGCGGGAACTCCTACAATGAGCAGTTCTTC. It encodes CASRSDSGNSYNEQFF.

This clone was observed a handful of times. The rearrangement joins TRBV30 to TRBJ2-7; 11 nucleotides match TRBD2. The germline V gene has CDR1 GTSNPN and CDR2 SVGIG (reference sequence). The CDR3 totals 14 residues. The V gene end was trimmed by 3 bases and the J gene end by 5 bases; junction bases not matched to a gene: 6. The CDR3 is CAWSIAGGPHEQYF. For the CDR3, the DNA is TGTGCCTGGAGCATAGCGGGAGGGCCCCACGAGCAGTACTTC.

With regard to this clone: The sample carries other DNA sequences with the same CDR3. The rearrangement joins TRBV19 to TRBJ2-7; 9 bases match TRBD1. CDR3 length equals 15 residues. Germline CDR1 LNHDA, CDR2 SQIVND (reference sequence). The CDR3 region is CASSMALGQGYEQYV. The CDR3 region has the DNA TGTGCCAGTAGTATGGCGTTGGGACAGGGTTACGAACAGTACGTC.

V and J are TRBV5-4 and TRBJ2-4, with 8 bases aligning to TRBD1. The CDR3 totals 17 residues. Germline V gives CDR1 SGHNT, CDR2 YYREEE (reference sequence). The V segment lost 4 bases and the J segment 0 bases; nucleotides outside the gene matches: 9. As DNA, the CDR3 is TGTGCCAGCAGCACCGGACAGGGATTACGAGCCAAAAACATTCAGTACTTC. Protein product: CASSTGQGLRAKNIQYF. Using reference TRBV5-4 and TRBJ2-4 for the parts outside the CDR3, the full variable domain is ETGVTQSPTHLIKTRGQQVTLRCSSQSGHNTVSWYQQALGQGPQFIFQYYREEENGRGNFPPRFSGLQFPNYSSELNVNALELDDSALYLCASSTGQGLRAKNIQYFGAGTRLSVL.

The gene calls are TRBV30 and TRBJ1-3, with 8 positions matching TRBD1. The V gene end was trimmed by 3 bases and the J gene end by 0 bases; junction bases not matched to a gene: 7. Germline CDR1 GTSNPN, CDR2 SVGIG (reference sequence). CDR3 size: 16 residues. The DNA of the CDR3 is TGTGCCTGGAGGAAACAGGGGGGAAGCTCTGGAAACACCATATATTTT. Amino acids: CAWRKQGGSSGNTIYF.

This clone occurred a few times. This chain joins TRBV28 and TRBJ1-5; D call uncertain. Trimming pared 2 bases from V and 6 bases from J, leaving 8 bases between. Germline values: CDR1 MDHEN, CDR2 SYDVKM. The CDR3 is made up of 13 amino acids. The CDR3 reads CASSLREGQPQHF. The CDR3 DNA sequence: TGTGCCAGCAGTTTAAGGGAGGGTCAGCCCCAGCATTTT.

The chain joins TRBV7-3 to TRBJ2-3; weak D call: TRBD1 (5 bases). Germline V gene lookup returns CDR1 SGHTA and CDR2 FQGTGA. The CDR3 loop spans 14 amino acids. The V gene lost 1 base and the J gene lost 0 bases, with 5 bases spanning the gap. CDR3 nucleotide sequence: TGTGCCAGCAGCTTAAGGGGCAGCACAGATACGCAGTATTTT. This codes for CASSLRGSTDTQYF.

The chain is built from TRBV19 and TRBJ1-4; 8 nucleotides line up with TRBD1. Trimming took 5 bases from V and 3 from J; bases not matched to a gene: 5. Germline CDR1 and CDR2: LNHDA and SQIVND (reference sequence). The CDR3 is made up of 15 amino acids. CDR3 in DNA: TGTGCCAGTAGTCCGTTGGGACAGGCTAATGAAAAACTGTTTTTT. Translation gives CASSPLGQANEKLFF.

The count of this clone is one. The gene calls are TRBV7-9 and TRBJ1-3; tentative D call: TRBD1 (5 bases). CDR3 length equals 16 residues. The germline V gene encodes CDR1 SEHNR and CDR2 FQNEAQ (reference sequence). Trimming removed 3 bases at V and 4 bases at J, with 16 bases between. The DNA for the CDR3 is TGTGCCAGCAGCTTGGTGAAGGGGATTGCGGGAAACACCATATATTTT. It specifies CASSLVKGIAGNTIYF.

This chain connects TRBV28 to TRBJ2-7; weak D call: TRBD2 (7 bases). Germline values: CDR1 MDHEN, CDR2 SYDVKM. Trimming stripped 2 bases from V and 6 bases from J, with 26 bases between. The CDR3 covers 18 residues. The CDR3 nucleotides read TGTGCCAGCAGTTTAGGATTGACGTGGGGGGGCGCCGCCTCCGAGCAGTACTTC. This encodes CASSLGLTWGGAASEQYF. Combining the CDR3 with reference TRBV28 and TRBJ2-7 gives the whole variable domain DVKVTQSSRYLVKRTGEKVFLECVQDMDHENMFWYRQDPGLGLRLIYFSYDVKMKEKGDIPEGYSVSREKKERFSLILESASTNQTSMYLCASSLGLTWGGAASEQYFGPGTRLTVT.

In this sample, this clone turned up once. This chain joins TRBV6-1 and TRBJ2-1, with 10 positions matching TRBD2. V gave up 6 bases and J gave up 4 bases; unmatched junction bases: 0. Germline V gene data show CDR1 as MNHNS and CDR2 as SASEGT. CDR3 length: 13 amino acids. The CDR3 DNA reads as TGTGCCAGCAGACTAGCGGGATACAATGAGCAGTTCTTC. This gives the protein CASRLAGYNEQFF.

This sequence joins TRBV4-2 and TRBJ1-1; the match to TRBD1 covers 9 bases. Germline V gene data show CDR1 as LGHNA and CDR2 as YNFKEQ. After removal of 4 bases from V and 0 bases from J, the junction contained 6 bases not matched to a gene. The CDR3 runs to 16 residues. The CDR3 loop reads CASSPGQGNMNTEAFF. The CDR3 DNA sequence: TGTGCCAGCAGCCCGGGACAGGGAAACATGAACACTGAAGCTTTCTTT.

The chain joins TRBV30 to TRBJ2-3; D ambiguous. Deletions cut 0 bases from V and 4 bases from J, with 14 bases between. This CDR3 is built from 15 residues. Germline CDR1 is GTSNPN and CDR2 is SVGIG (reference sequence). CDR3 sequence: CAWSVLRPSPDTQYF. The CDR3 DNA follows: TGTGCCTGGAGTGTACTTCGGCCAAGTCCAGATACGCAGTATTTT.

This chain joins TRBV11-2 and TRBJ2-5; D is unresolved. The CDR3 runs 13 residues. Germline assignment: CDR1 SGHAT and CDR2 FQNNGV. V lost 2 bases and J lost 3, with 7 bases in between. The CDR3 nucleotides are TGTGCCAGCAGCTTAATAACAGAAGAGACCCAGTACTTC. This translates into CASSLITEETQYF. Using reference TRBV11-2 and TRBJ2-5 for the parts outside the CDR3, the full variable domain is EAGVAQSPRYKIIEKRQSVAFWCNPISGHATLYWYQQILGQGPKLLIQFQNNGVVDDSQLPKDRFSAERLKGVDSTLKIQPAKLEDSAVYLCASSLITEETQYFGPGTRLLVL.

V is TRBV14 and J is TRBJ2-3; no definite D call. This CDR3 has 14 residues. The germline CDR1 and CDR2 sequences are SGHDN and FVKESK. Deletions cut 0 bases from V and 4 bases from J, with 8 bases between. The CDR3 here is CASSQDLSSDTQYF. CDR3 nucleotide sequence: TGTGCCAGCAGCCAAGATTTGAGTTCAGATACGCAGTATTTT.

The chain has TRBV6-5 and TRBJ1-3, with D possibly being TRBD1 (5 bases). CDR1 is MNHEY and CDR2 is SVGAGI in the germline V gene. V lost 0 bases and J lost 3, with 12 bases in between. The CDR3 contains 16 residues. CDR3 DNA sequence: TGTGCCAGCAGTTACTCTACTACAGGAGTTGGAAACACCATATATTTT. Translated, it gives CASSYSTTGVGNTIYF.

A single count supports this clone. The CDR3 DNA is TGTGCCAGCAGCTACTTACGGACAGATACGCAGTATTTT. The encoded protein is CASSYLRTDTQYF. This chain links TRBV5-8 with TRBJ2-3, with D hard to call. Looked up from germline, CDR1 is SGHTS and CDR2 is YDEGEE. Trimming cost V 3 bases and J 3 bases, with 8 bases left between them. The CDR3 extends over 13 amino acids. The whole variable domain, remainder taken from reference TRBV5-8 and TRBJ2-3, is EAGVTQSPTHLIKTRGQQATLRCSPISGHTSVYWYQQALGLGLQFLLWYDEGEERNRGNFPPRFSGRQFPNYSSELNVNALELEDSALYLCASSYLRTDTQYFGPGTRLTVL.